Listed here are 21 T cell receptor beta chains from one sample, sequenced in a study of somatic mutations in cytotoxic T cells in rheumatoid arthritis. Sequenced by immunoSEQ multiplex PCR; TCRdb stores in-frame clones only, minus some. The sample records 20,000 to 25,000 clones, more than 80% being singletons. Material for sequencing was CD8+ T cells sorted from blood. The receptors were sampled from an adult with rheumatoid arthritis.

V and J are TRBV18 and TRBJ2-7; D uncertain. CDR3 length equals 12 residues. Trimming shortened V by 6 bases and J by 3 bases, and 9 bases separated the two germline ends. Germline V gene data show CDR1 as KGHSH and CDR2 as LQKENI. This CDR3 reads CASSADHYEQYF. The CDR3 nucleotides are TGTGCCAGCTCGGCAGACCACTACGAGCAGTACTTC.

The chain combines TRBV7-6 with TRBJ2-1; D call uncertain. V gave up 5 bases and J gave up 6 bases, with 14 bases separating them. Germline CDR1 reads SGHVS; CDR2 reads FNYEAQ. This CDR3 is built from 14 residues. The CDR3 protein is CASSLFLGGNEQFF. The CDR3 region has the DNA TGTGCCAGCAGCCTGTTTCTAGGCGGCAATGAGCAGTTCTTC.

This chain connects TRBV7-2 to TRBJ1-2, with unresolved D. Germline V CDR1 and CDR2: SGHTA, FQGNSA. Trimming stripped 1 base from V and 0 bases from J, with 9 bases between. The CDR3 has 15 residues. The DNA of the CDR3 is TGTGCCAGCAGCTTAGACGGGCCCGCTAACTATGGCTACACCTTC. Its protein is CASSLDGPANYGYTF.

The chain employs TRBV5-6 and TRBJ1-6; a possible D gene is TRBD1 (5 bases). Trimming pared 4 bases from V and 10 bases from J, leaving 18 bases between. Looked up from germline, CDR1 is SGHDT and CDR2 is YYEEEE. The CDR3 covers 15 residues. In DNA form, the CDR3 reads TGTGCCAGCAGCCCCGCCCGGGGGATGTTGTCACCCCTCCACTTT. It yields the protein CASSPARGMLSPLHF.

This CDR3 reads CASSPSGPYEGYTF. CDR3 DNA: TGTGCCAGCAGTCCCTCGGGTCCTTACGAGGGCTACACCTTC. This chain links TRBV27 with TRBJ1-2, with D unresolved. Trimming took off 5 bases at V and 8 bases at J, with 18 bases between the two ends. Germline assignment: CDR1 MNHEY and CDR2 SMNVEV (reference sequence). The CDR3 runs to 14 residues.

The genes are TRBV4-2 and TRBJ1-2; D is ambiguous. Germline-derived CDR1 and CDR2 are LGHNA and YNFKEQ. The CDR3 spans 13 residues. Trimming shortened V by 1 base and J by 7 bases, and 10 bases separated the two germline ends. Here the CDR3 DNA reads TGTGCCAGCAGCCAAGGCCCACCTAGTGGCTACACCTTC. It is translated as CASSQGPPSGYTF.

The rearrangement links TRBV5-6 to TRBJ2-1; tentatively, D is TRBD1 (7 bases). The V end was cut by 3 bases, the J end by 9 bases, with 13 bases between. The germline gives CDR1 SGHDT, CDR2 YYEEEE. The CDR3 spans 13 residues. CDR3 residues: CASSWLEGAEQFF. The CDR3 region has the DNA TGTGCCAGCAGCTGGCTGGAGGGGGCTGAGCAGTTCTTC.

With respect to this clone: Mismatch with germline at one junction end may stem from a read error. Other DNA sequences within the sample encode an identical CDR3. This rearrangement joins TRBV5-4 to TRBJ2-7, with D perhaps being TRBD1 or TRBD2 (5 bases each). Germline loops: CDR1 SGHNT, CDR2 YYREEE (reference sequence). CDR3 size: 14 residues. CDR3 in amino acids: CASSPPGRLTEQYF. DNA for the CDR3: TGTGCTAGCAGCCCGCCGGGACGCCTTACGGAGCAGTACTTC.

The J gene is TRBJ2-1, the V gene TRBV7-9; possibly TRBD1 or TRBD2 for D (5 bases each). With 5 bases removed from V and 7 bases from J, the gap between germline ends came to 9 bases. The CDR3 has 12 residues. The germline CDR1 and CDR2 sequences are SEHNR and FQNEAQ (reference sequence). The CDR3 DNA reads TGTGCCAGCAGCCTGAGGGGTAATGAGCAGTTCTTC. It codes for CASSLRGNEQFF.

The chain couples TRBV6-5 to TRBJ2-3, with D perhaps matching TRBD1 or TRBD2 (6 bases each). Trimming removed 2 bases from V and 3 bases from J, with 9 bases in between. The CDR3 is made up of 14 amino acids. Germline CDR1 is MNHEY and CDR2 is SVGAGI. CDR3 bases: TGTGCCAGCAGTTACGGGGGGACAACAGATACGCAGTATTTT. This translates into CASSYGGTTDTQYF.

This chain uses TRBV27 with TRBJ2-3, with TRBD1 matching over 9 bases. V lost 3 bases to trimming and J lost 1 base; unmatched junction nucleotides: 5. Germline V CDR1 and CDR2: MNHEY, SMNVEV (reference sequence). This CDR3 region has 16 residues. The DNA for the CDR3 is TGTGCCAGCAGTTTTCTACGGACAGGGGGCACAGATACGCAGTATTTT. This encodes CASSFLRTGGTDTQYF.

This rearrangement joins TRBV5-1 to TRBJ2-7; D remains ambiguous. CDR3 length: 15 amino acids. Trimming cost V 0 bases and J 1 base, with 11 bases left between them. CDR1 is SGHRS and CDR2 is YFSETQ in the germline V gene. CDR3 amino acids: CASSLEAVPSYEQYF. The CDR3 DNA is TGCGCCAGCAGCTTGGAGGCAGTTCCATCCTACGAGCAGTACTTC. The whole variable domain, remainder taken from reference TRBV5-1 and TRBJ2-7, is KAGVTQTPRYLIKTRGQQVTLSCSPISGHRSVSWYQQTPGQGLQFLFEYFSETQRNKGNFPGRFSGRQFSNSRSEMNVSTLELGDSALYLCASSLEAVPSYEQYFGPGTRLTVT.

V is TRBV9 and J is TRBJ2-7; D is unclear. Germline V lookup: CDR1 SGDLS, CDR2 YYNGEE. V dropped 0 bases and J dropped 1 base, with 11 bases sitting between them. This CDR3 has 15 amino acids. CDR3 amino acids: CASSVGVTTSYEQYF. DNA of the CDR3: TGTGCCAGCAGCGTAGGAGTGACAACATCCTACGAGCAGTACTTC.

The chain joins TRBV7-8 to TRBJ1-2, with 8 bases lining up with TRBD1. Germline CDR1 reads SGHVS; CDR2 reads FQNEAQ. Losses at the gene ends were 2 bases for V and 4 bases for J; bases not matched to a gene: 12. The length of the CDR3 is 17 residues. CDR3 coding DNA: TGTGCCAGCAGCTTATTAGGCCGACAGGGGACATTCTATGGCTACACCTTC. It encodes CASSLLGRQGTFYGYTF.

The chain is built from TRBV4-1 and TRBJ2-7, with 9 nucleotides matching TRBD1. This CDR3 is built from 15 residues. With V trimmed by 5 bases and J by 4 bases, 9 bases remained unmatched. Germline lookup yields CDR1 MGHRA and CDR2 YSYEKL. The CDR3 sequence is CASSLGQGEGYEQYF. The CDR3 DNA sequence: TGCGCCAGCAGCTTGGGACAGGGAGAGGGGTACGAGCAGTACTTC.

The chain has TRBV6-5 and TRBJ2-7; D tentatively reads TRBD1 or TRBD2 (5 bases each). This CDR3 comprises 14 residues. Germline V gives CDR1 MNHEY, CDR2 SVGAGI. V shed 8 bases and J shed 3 bases, with 17 bases lying between them. The CDR3 bases are TGTGCCAGCCGGTTTTTCGAGGGGAACTACGAGCAGTACTTC. It is translated as CASRFFEGNYEQYF.

The rearrangement links TRBV2 to TRBJ1-6; perhaps TRBD1 as D (6 bases). The CDR3 is 18 amino acids. The germline V gene has CDR1 SNHLY and CDR2 FYNNEI. Trimming removed 0 bases from V and 7 bases from J, with 19 bases in between. The CDR3 DNA reads as TGTGCCAGCAGTGAAGCGGGTCAGGGTAGGGGGGGGAATTCACCCCTCCACTTT. Protein sequence: CASSEAGQGRGGNSPLHF. The full variable domain, its missing parts supplied by reference TRBV2 and TRBJ1-6, is EPEVTQTPSHQVTQMGQEVILRCVPISNHLYFYWYRQILGQKVEFLVSFYNNEISEKSEIFDDQFSVERPDGSNFTLKIRSTKLEDSAMYFCASSEAGQGRGGNSPLHFGNGTRLTVT.

The V call is TRBV7-9, the J call TRBJ2-5; a possible D gene is TRBD2 (5 bases). The J call is uncertain, as TRBJ2-7 better fits the DNA end. The CDR3 is 13 residues long. Germline V lookup: CDR1 SEHNR, CDR2 FQNEAQ (reference sequence). Here the CDR3 DNA reads TGTGCCAGCAGCCCCCGGACTGGCGACGAGCAGTACTTC. This encodes CASSPRTGDEQYF.

The CDR3 is CASTQGTDYNEQFF. CDR3 in DNA: TGTGCCAGCACTCAAGGGACAGACTACAATGAGCAGTTCTTC. The genes are TRBV9 and TRBJ2-1, with 7 bases lining up with TRBD1. CDR3 size: 14 residues. Trimming at V came to 6 bases and at J to 3 bases, leaving 6 bases not matched to a gene. CDR1 is SGDLS, CDR2 YYNGEE, per germline.

V usage is TRBV27 and J usage is TRBJ1-2, with D possibly being TRBD1 (5 bases). The germline V and J ends were trimmed by 3 bases and 7 bases, with 9 bases remaining between them. CDR1 and CDR2 (germline): MNHEY, SMNVEV (reference sequence). The CDR3 has 12 residues. CDR3 nucleotides: TGTGCCAGCAGTTTGGCAGGGTTTGGCTACACCTTC. This sequence encodes CASSLAGFGYTF.

The chain links TRBV6-6 to TRBJ1-1; D remains ambiguous. Germline-derived CDR1 and CDR2 are MNHNY and SVGAGI (reference sequence). The V end was cut by 4 bases, the J end by 2 bases, with 14 bases between. This CDR3 is 15 amino acids long. The CDR3 here is CASSSEFHSNTEAFF. The CDR3 DNA is TGTGCCAGCAGTTCGGAGTTTCATTCCAACACTGAAGCTTTCTTT.